This TCR beta chain is drawn from a study of T cell repertoires in cytomegalovirus infection. About the research overall: In the study, CMV epitopes included recently identified HLA-C-restricted and well-studied HLA-B-restricted ones. The public TCR beta signatures pointed to both CMV infection and matching HLA type.

V was cut by 11 bases and J by 7 bases, with 26 bases left in between. Germline values: CDR1 MNHEY, CDR2 SVGAGI. The CDR3 covers 16 residues. Study findings and constraints: The study identified carriers of CMV plus the relevant HLA from cumulative public TCR beta family frequency. Across the ex vivo response, the dominant clonotypes were HLA-C-restricted CMV-specific TCR beta clonotypes.

For this clonotype: Its antigen is as yet unknown.

TCRdb used MiXCR to reprocess the reads, holding one entry per CDR3 protein. The sample holds roughly 570,000 distinct CDR3 sequences, around two fifths seen once. This clonotype was obtained from a human donor in good health (CMV status not recorded). Some clones in this sample may be carry-over from other donors' samples. The rearrangement joins TRBV6-5 to TRBJ2-2; D is perhaps TRBD2 (7 bases). This specimen was cultured PBMCs, taken from culture after CMV antigen stimulation. The CDR3 DNA reads as TGTGCCGCCCGGCCCTCCTGGGGGGGGCAGGGCGGGGAGCTGTTTTTT. This sequence encodes CAARPSWGGQGGELFF.